This TCR beta chain was obtained from a study of CD8 T cells in Susac syndrome. The patients serving as multiple sclerosis controls were treatment-naive. They had stable or active relapsing-remitting disease and fulfilled revised McDonald criteria. V lost 4 bases and J lost 6; bases outside the gene matches: 11. CDR1 is SGDLS and CDR2 is YYNGEE in the germline V gene. The CDR3 is made up of 17 amino acids. Random-hexamer reverse transcription was applied to about 0.5 to 1 ug RNA. The immunoSEQ assay covered 54 Vbeta and 13 Jbeta segments for CDR3. TCRdb re-analysed the immunoSEQ multiplex PCR reads in MiXCR, keeping a single row per CDR3 protein. Of fewer than 150,000 distinct CDR3 sequences in the sample, 90% to 95% were seen once.

J is TRBJ2-1 and V is TRBV9; 12 nucleotides align to TRBD2. The TCR was taken from a human donor with multiple sclerosis. Material: CD8+ T cells from PBMCs. The CDR3 nucleotides are TGTGCCAGCAGCCCCAGTCTAGCGGGAGGGGTCGGCAATGAGCAGTTCTTC. It specifies CASSPSLAGGVGNEQFF.